This TCR beta chain was captured in a study of blood T cell repertoires in COVID-19. This CDR3 region has 12 residues. Per germline, CDR1 SNHLY and CDR2 FYNNEI. The ends were cut back, 0 bases at V and 6 bases at J, with 3 bases in the middle. This clone was found once. How the authors handled the data: Quantification of nucleated cells was approximated via reference gene primer amplification. Libraries were prepared by immunoSEQ multiplex PCR; TCRdb keeps only in-frame clonotypes and omits some of them. V and J calls and clone size come straight from that table; D and trimming were deduced from the DNA. The data show 250,000 to 300,000 clones, with roughly 90% seen just once and approximately 12% held by the top ten.

Source material: peripheral blood. This receptor was taken from an older woman with acute or convalescent COVID-19. This sequence joins TRBV2 and TRBJ2-4; D uncertain. CDR3 loop: CASSEAGNIQYF. The CDR3, as DNA: TGTGCCAGCAGTGAAGCCGGAAACATTCAGTACTTC.